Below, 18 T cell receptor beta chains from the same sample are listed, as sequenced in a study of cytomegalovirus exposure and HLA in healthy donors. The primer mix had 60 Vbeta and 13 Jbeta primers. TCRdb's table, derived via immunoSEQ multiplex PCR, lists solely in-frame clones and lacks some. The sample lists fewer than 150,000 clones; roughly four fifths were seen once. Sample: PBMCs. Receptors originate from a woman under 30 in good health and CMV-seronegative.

The chain's CDR3 is CASSFRHPSTDTQYF. The CDR3 coding sequence is TGTGCCAGCAGTTTTCGACACCCCAGCACAGATACGCAGTATTTT. The rearrangement joins TRBV27 to TRBJ2-3; D is ambiguous. Deletions cut 3 bases from V and 0 bases from J, with 10 bases between. The CDR3 extends over 15 amino acids. Germline V gives CDR1 MNHEY, CDR2 SMNVEV (reference sequence).

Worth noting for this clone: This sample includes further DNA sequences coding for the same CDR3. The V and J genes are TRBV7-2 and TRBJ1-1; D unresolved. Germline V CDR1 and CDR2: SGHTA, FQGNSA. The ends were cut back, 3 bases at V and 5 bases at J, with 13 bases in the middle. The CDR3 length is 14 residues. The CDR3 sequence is CASSLIQGGTEAFF. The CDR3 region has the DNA TGTGCCAGCAGCTTGATCCAAGGAGGGACTGAAGCTTTCTTT.

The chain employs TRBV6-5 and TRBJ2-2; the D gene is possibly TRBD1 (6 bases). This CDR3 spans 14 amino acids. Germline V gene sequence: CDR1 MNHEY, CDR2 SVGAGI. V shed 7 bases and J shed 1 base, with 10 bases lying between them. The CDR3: CASKATGNTGELFF. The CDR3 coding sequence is TGTGCCAGCAAGGCGACAGGGAACACCGGGGAGCTGTTTTTT.

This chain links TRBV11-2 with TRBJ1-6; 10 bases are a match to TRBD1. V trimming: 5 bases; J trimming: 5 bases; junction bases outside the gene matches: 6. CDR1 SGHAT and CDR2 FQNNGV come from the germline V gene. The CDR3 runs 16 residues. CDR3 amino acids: CASSQGQGRNNSPLHF. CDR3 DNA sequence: TGTGCCAGCAGCCAGGGACAGGGGAGAAATAATTCACCCCTCCACTTT.

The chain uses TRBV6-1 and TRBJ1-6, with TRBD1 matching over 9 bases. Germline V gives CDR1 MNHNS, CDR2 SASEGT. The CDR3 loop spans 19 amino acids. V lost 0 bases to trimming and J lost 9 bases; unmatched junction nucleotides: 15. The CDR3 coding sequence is TGTGCCAGCAGTGAAGCCCCCGGGGGACAGGGACTATGGGGTTCACCCCTCCACTTT. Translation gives CASSEAPGGQGLWGSPLHF.

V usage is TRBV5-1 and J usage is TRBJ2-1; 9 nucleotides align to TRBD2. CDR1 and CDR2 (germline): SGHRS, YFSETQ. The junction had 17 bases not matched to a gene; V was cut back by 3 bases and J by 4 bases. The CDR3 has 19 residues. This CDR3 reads CASSWPAGASSGNYNEQFF. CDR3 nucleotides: TGCGCCAGCAGCTGGCCGGCCGGGGCCTCTAGCGGGAATTACAATGAGCAGTTCTTC.

The CDR3 DNA reads TGTGCCAGCTTCCCCCGGGACACAAGAACCTACGAGCAGTACTTC. Its translation is CASFPRDTRTYEQYF. The chain links TRBV28 to TRBJ2-7, with TRBD1 as a possible D gene (6 bases). V was cut by 8 bases and J by 2 bases, with 19 bases left in between. Germline V gene lookup returns CDR1 MDHEN and CDR2 SYDVKM. The CDR3 sequence is 15 residues long.

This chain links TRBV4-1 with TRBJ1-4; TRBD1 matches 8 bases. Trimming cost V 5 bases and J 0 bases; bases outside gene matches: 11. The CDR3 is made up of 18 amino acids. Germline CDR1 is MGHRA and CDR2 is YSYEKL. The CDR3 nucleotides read TGCGCCAGCAGCGTGCGGGCAGGGGGCCGTGCAACTAATGAAAAACTGTTTTTT. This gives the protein CASSVRAGGRATNEKLFF.

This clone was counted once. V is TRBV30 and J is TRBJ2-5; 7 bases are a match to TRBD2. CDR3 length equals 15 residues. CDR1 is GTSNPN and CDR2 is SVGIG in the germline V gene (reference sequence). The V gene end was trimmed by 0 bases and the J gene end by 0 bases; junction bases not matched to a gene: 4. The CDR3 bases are TGTGCCTGGAGTGTATGGCGGGGGAACCAAGAGACCCAGTACTTC. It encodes CAWSVWRGNQETQYF.

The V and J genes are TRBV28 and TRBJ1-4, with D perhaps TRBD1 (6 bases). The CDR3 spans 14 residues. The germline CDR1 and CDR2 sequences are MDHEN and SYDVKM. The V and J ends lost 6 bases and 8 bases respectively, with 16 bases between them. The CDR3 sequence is CASRRTVFVEKLFF. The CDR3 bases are TGTGCCAGCAGGAGGACAGTCTTTGTCGAAAAACTGTTTTTT.

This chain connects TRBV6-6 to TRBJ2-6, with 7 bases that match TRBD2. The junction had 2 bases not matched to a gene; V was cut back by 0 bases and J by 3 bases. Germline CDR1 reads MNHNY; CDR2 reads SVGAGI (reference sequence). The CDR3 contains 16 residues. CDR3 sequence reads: CASSYSGGGGANVLTF. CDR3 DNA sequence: TGTGCCAGCAGTTACTCGGGGGGGGGTGGGGCCAACGTCCTGACTTTC.

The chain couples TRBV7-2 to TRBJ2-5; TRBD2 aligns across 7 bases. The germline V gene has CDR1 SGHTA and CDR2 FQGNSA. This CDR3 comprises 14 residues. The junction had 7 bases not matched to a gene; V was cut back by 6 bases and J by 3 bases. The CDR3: CASRFPGLKETQYF. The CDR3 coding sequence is TGTGCCAGCAGATTTCCGGGACTAAAAGAGACCCAGTACTTC.

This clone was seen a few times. DNA for the CDR3: TGTGCCAGCAGCTTTAGTCAGGGGAGCGAGCAGTACTTC. Translated: CASSFSQGSEQYF. The chain links TRBV7-9 to TRBJ2-7; a possible D gene is TRBD1 (6 bases). V gave up 3 bases and J gave up 6 bases, with 12 bases separating them. Germline loops: CDR1 SEHNR, CDR2 FQNEAQ (reference sequence). The CDR3 spans 13 residues.

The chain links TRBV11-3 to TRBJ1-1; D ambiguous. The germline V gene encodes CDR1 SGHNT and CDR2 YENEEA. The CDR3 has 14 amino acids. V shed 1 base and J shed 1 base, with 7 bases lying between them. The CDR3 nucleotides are TGTGCCAGCAGCTTAGGGCGGTCGAACACTGAAGCTTTCTTT. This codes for CASSLGRSNTEAFF.

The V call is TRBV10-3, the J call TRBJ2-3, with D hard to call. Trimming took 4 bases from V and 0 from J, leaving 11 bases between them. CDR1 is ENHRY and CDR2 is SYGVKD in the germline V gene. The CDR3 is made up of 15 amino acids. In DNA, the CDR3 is TGTGCCATCAGTGGTTTTGTCGGTAGCACAGATACGCAGTATTTT. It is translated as CAISGFVGSTDTQYF.

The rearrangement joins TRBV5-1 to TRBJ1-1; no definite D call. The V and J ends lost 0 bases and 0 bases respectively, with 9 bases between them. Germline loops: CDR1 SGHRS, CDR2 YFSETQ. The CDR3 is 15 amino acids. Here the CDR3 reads CASSLAGGMNTEAFF. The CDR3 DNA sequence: TGCGCCAGCAGCTTGGCTGGCGGCATGAACACTGAAGCTTTCTTT.

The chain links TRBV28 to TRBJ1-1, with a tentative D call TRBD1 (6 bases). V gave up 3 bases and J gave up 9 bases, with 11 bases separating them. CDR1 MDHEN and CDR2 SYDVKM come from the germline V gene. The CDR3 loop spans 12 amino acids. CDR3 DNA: TGTGCCAGCAGTTTTGTGTGGGACAAAGCTTTCTTT. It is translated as CASSFVWDKAFF.

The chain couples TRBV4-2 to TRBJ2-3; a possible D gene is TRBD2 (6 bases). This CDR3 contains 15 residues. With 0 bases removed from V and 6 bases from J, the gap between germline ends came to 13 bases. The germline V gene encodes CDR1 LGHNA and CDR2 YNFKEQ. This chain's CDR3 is CASSQEAASGDTQYF. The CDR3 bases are TGTGCCAGCAGCCAAGAAGCAGCAAGCGGGGATACGCAGTATTTT.